This T cell receptor (beta chain) was sequenced in a study of T cell changes during pregnancy in multiple sclerosis. Data came from immunoSEQ multiplex PCR; TCRdb stores just in-frame clones and leaves some out. The sample lists about 64,000 clones; roughly 93% were seen once. This CDR3 region has 13 residues. V gave up 2 bases and J gave up 6 bases, with 11 bases separating them. The V gene's germline CDR1 is SGHRS and CDR2 YFSETQ. The sequence was obtained from a female donor with multiple sclerosis, enrolled in a pregnancy study. V usage is TRBV5-1 and J usage is TRBJ1-1; TRBD1 might be the D (6 bases). Sequenced here: peripheral blood, sampled in the second trimester of pregnancy. The CDR3 DNA follows: TGCGCCAGCAGCTTAGGGGGATTCCCTGAAGCTTTCTTT. This sequence encodes CASSLGGFPEAFF.